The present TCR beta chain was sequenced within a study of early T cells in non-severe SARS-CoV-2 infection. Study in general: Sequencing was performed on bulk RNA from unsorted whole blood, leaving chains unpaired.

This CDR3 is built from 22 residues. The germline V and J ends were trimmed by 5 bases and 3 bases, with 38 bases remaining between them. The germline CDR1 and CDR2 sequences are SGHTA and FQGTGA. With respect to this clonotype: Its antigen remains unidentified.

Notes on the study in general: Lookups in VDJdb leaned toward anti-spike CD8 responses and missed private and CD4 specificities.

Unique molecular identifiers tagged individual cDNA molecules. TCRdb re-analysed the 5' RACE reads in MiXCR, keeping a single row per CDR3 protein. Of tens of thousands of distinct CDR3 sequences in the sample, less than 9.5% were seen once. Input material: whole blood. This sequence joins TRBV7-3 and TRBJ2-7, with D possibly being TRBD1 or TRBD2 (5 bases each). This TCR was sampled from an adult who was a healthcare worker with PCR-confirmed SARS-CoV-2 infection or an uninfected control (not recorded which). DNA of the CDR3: TGTGCCAGCAGCGCTAATAATCCCGTGCATGGGGGAGAGGTCTACACTCTCTACGAGCAGTACTTC. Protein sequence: CASSANNPVHGGEVYTLYEQYF.